This passage covers 12 T cell receptor beta chains from one sample sequenced in a study of cytomegalovirus exposure and HLA in healthy donors. Some clones are missing from TCRdb's copy, which holds only in-frame ones; the method was immunoSEQ multiplex PCR. The data contain a few hundred thousand clones, about 90% of them singletons. Input material: PBMCs. These receptors all stem from a woman aged 18-35 years in good health and CMV-seronegative.

The chain couples TRBV4-2 to TRBJ1-1, with a weak D call TRBD1 (6 bases). The CDR3 totals 13 residues. CDR1 and CDR2 (germline): LGHNA, YNFKEQ. The V end lost 5 bases, the J end lost 3 bases, and 10 bases lay between the germline ends. CDR3 coding DNA: TGTGCCAGCAGCGACAGGATTGACACTGAAGCTTTCTTT. Translation: CASSDRIDTEAFF.

The J gene is TRBJ2-2, the V gene TRBV5-1, with a possible D match to TRBD1 (6 bases). The CDR3 is 15 amino acids. The germline gives CDR1 SGHRS, CDR2 YFSETQ. Trimming pared 4 bases from V and 0 bases from J, leaving 10 bases between. Here the CDR3 reads CASSRTDANTGELFF. CDR3 nucleotides: TGCGCCAGCAGCAGGACAGACGCGAACACCGGGGAGCTGTTTTTT.

CDR3 residues: CASSLGSGLSSYEQYF. The CDR3 coding sequence is TGTGCCAGCAGCTTAGGTAGCGGGTTAAGCTCCTACGAGCAGTACTTC. The genes are TRBV7-9 and TRBJ2-7; TRBD2 agrees at 7 bases. CDR1 SEHNR and CDR2 FQNEAQ come from the germline V gene (reference sequence). The CDR3 contains 16 residues. V shed 1 base and J 0 bases; nucleotides not matched to a gene: 6.

The V call is TRBV27, the J call TRBJ2-1; a possible D gene is TRBD2 (6 bases). The CDR3 contains 13 residues. Germline CDR1 reads MNHEY; CDR2 reads SMNVEV (reference sequence). The germline V and J ends were trimmed by 11 bases and 2 bases, with 13 bases remaining between them. DNA for the CDR3: TGTGCCTCGAAGTGGGGGGCCTACAATGAGCAGTTCTTC. Translated, it gives CASKWGAYNEQFF.

This sequence joins TRBV7-9 and TRBJ1-1, with D perhaps matching TRBD1 (5 bases). Germline V gives CDR1 SEHNR, CDR2 FQNEAQ (reference sequence). There are 14 residues in the CDR3. Trimming shortened V by 7 bases and J by 1 base, and 13 bases separated the two germline ends. The CDR3, as DNA: TGTGCCAGCACTATAGACAGAGGGAACACTGAAGCTTTCTTT. Its translation is CASTIDRGNTEAFF.

The chain is built from TRBV6-5 and TRBJ1-1; TRBD1 might be the D (6 bases). Germline V CDR1 and CDR2: MNHEY, SVGAGI. The CDR3 runs to 14 residues. Trimming removed 4 bases at V and 1 base at J, with 10 bases between. CDR3 DNA sequence: TGTGCCAGCAGTTCGGACAGACGGAACACTGAAGCTTTCTTT. Protein sequence: CASSSDRRNTEAFF.

This chain connects TRBV30 to TRBJ2-3; maybe TRBD2 (5 bases). The CDR3 length is 14 residues. Between the trimmed V and J ends, which lost 0 bases and 1 base, there was a span of 8 bases. The V gene's germline CDR1 is GTSNPN and CDR2 SVGIG (reference sequence). CDR3: CAWSVGRGTDTQYF. The CDR3 coding sequence is TGTGCCTGGAGTGTCGGGCGGGGCACAGATACGCAGTATTTT. The full variable domain, in which reference TRBV30 and TRBJ2-3 provide the parts outside the CDR3, is SQTIHQWPATLVQPVGSPLSLECTVEGTSNPNLYWYRQAAGRGLQLLFYSVGIGQISSEVPQNLSASRPQDRQFILSSKKLLLSDSGFYLCAWSVGRGTDTQYFGPGTRLTVL.

This rearrangement joins TRBV10-2 to TRBJ1-1; D is perhaps TRBD1 (5 bases). Germline V gene data show CDR1 as WSHSY and CDR2 as SAAADI. The CDR3 loop spans 14 amino acids. Trimming stripped 5 bases from V and 4 bases from J, with 14 bases between. CDR3 sequence reads: CASSQDTNPTEAFF. Written as DNA, the CDR3 is TGCGCCAGCAGTCAGGACACTAACCCCACTGAAGCTTTCTTT.

J is TRBJ2-7 and V is TRBV20-1, with D possibly matching TRBD1 (5 bases). Germline CDR1 and CDR2: DFQATT and SNEGSKA (reference sequence). The V gene lost 3 bases and the J gene lost 6 bases, with 9 bases spanning the gap. This CDR3 contains 11 residues. In nucleotides, the CDR3 is TGCAGTGCTAGGGGGCGATTCGAGCAGTACTTC. Amino acids: CSARGRFEQYF.

The rearrangement uses TRBV19 and TRBJ1-5; the D is unclear. V was trimmed by 3 bases and J by 1 base, leaving 10 bases between them. There are 15 residues in the CDR3. Germline-derived CDR1 and CDR2 are LNHDA and SQIVND (reference sequence). CDR3 residues: CASSMGRSSNQPQHF. CDR3 nucleotides: TGTGCCAGTAGTATGGGTCGGAGCAGCAATCAGCCCCAGCATTTT.

V gene TRBV9 combines with J gene TRBJ1-5, with 9 bases that match TRBD1. Trimming took 0 bases from V and 5 from J; bases not matched to a gene: 3. This CDR3 spans 15 amino acids. Germline assignment: CDR1 SGDLS and CDR2 YYNGEE. The CDR3 DNA follows: TGTGCCAGCAGCGTAGATGGGACAGGGCATCAGCCCCAGCATTTT. Its translation: CASSVDGTGHQPQHF.

The V call is TRBV28, the J call TRBJ2-3; TRBD1 matches at 9 bases. Looked up from germline, CDR1 is MDHEN and CDR2 is SYDVKM. There are 15 residues in the CDR3. V was pared by 5 bases and J by 5 bases, with 8 bases of the junction left unmatched. CDR3: CASSLPGTGKDTQYF. In DNA form, the CDR3 reads TGTGCCAGCAGTCTCCCCGGGACAGGGAAAGATACGCAGTATTTT.